This T cell receptor beta chain was recovered during a study of graft-versus-host responses after intestinal transplantation. General study findings and limits: GvH clones turned up in recipient marrow; some had shown up first in ileum or blood.

Sequencing was performed with immunoSEQ multiplex PCR; in TCRdb, only in-frame clones are kept and a portion is missing. The table has around 76,000 clones, 94% seen once. About this clone itself: Its antigen remains unknown.

The germline gives CDR1 MDHEN, CDR2 SYDVKM. This CDR3 is 14 amino acids long. Trimming stripped 1 base from V and 0 bases from J, with 7 bases between. The J gene is TRBJ2-7, the V gene TRBV28; D is perhaps TRBD2 (6 bases). This clonotype was sampled from a human donor who received an intestinal transplant. The sequences come from unstimulated CD8+ T cells sorted from spleen or lymph node cells, collected before intestinal transplant. CDR3 protein: CASSLLAASYEQYF. The DNA for the CDR3 is TGTGCCAGCAGTTTATTAGCGGCCTCCTACGAGCAGTACTTC.